These 32 T cell receptor beta chains share one sample of origin, sequenced in a study of tumor and adjacent non-tumor tissue in lung cancer. TCRbeta libraries were built with three rounds of nested PCR, modified from ARM-PCR. In TCRdb, the multiplex PCR reads were re-called with MiXCR into one record per CDR3 protein. The data show fewer than 90,000 distinct CDR3 sequences, more than 75% seen once. No cell sorting was done before RNA was extracted from the tissue. Distant lung tissue was collected more than 3 cm away from the tumor edge. Sequencing input: distant non-tumor lung tissue. These receptor sequences come from a woman in her 50s with non-small cell lung cancer.

The chain carries TRBV6-1 and TRBJ2-5, with D possibly being TRBD1 (6 bases). V lost 10 bases, J lost 5 bases, and 32 bases lay in between. Germline loops: CDR1 MNHNS, CDR2 SASEGT. This CDR3 has 18 residues. CDR3 loop: CATSPIGGILARDETQYF. Here the CDR3 DNA reads TGTGCCACTAGTCCGATAGGGGGTATCCTAGCAAGGGATGAGACCCAGTACTTC.

The CDR3 spells CASRDGTYGYTF. DNA for the CDR3: TGTGCCAGCAGGGACGGCACCTATGGCTACACCTTC. The V and J genes are TRBV25-1 and TRBJ1-2; no clear D gene. This CDR3 comprises 12 residues. Trimming took 6 bases from V and 4 from J, leaving 9 bases between them. CDR1 and CDR2 (germline): MGHDK, SYGVNS.

This clonotype was observed at least ten times. This chain connects TRBV20-1 to TRBJ2-7; D may be TRBD1 (6 bases). Germline V gives CDR1 DFQATT, CDR2 SNEGSKA (reference sequence). Trimming took off 6 bases at V and 5 bases at J, with 14 bases between the two ends. The CDR3 is 12 amino acids. CDR3 loop: CSATGHANEQYF. CDR3 coding DNA: TGCAGTGCGACGGGACATGCCAACGAGCAGTACTTC.

This rearrangement joins TRBV6-1 to TRBJ1-5; D call uncertain. Trimming shortened V by 3 bases and J by 16 bases, and 22 bases separated the two germline ends. Looked up from germline, CDR1 is MNHNS and CDR2 is SASEGT. The CDR3 consists of 14 residues. CDR3 nucleotide sequence: TGTGCCAGCAGTGATAATGCCATCAATCATCACCAACATTTT. Translating gives CASSDNAINHHQHF.

This clonotype was detected once. The junction and the germline gene differ at one end; a read error may be behind it. The chain combines TRBV10-2 with TRBJ2-7; D is ambiguous. CDR1 and CDR2 from the germline V gene are WSHSY and SAAADI. The CDR3 contains 11 residues. The CDR3 DNA reads TGCGCCAGCAGTGGGGGTAATGAGCACTACTTC. Its translation is CASSGGNEHYF.

Concerning this clonotype: At one end, the junction sequence differs from germline, possibly due to a read error. The chain uses TRBV6-1 and TRBJ2-2; TRBD1 might be the D (6 bases). The CDR3 loop spans 15 amino acids. Germline V gene lookup returns CDR1 MNHNS and CDR2 SASEGT. The CDR3 here is CTSNRGNGYTGELFF. CDR3 DNA sequence: TGTACCTCTAATAGGGGGAACGGGTACACCGGGGAACTGTTTTTT.

This clonotype was picked up a small number of times. J is TRBJ2-4 and V is TRBV5-1; 13 nucleotides agree with TRBD2. With V trimmed by 4 bases and J by 8 bases, 18 bases remained unmatched. CDR3 length equals 19 residues. CDR1 and CDR2 (germline): SGHRS, YFSETQ. CDR3 loop: CASSPQAGLAGAREDIQYF. CDR3 sequence (DNA): TGCGCCAGCAGCCCCCAGGCCGGACTAGCGGGAGCCAGGGAAGACATTCAGTACTTC.

The V call is TRBV7-9, the J call TRBJ2-2, with D possibly TRBD1 on 6 matching bases. Germline values: CDR1 SEHNR, CDR2 FQNEAQ (reference sequence). V was shortened by 8 bases and J by 15 bases, with 34 bases between the two germline ends. The CDR3 sequence is 17 residues long. CDR3 residues: CASRDLNRAPATGVMFF. CDR3 nucleotide sequence: TGTGCCAGCCGCGACCTAAACAGGGCGCCTGCCACCGGGGTGATGTTTTTT.

J is TRBJ2-1 and V is TRBV11-3, with TRBD2 as a possible D gene (6 bases). Deletions cut 11 bases from V and 5 bases from J, with 22 bases between. The germline V gene encodes CDR1 SGHNT and CDR2 YENEEA. This CDR3 is 15 amino acids long. The CDR3 spells CADSFDSGGDNEQFF. The CDR3 coding sequence is TGTGCCGATAGCTTTGATAGCGGAGGGGACAATGAGCAGTTCTTC.

Of note for this clonotype: A much larger clone is a single base away; this may be a read error. The V and J genes are TRBV7-9 and TRBJ2-7; D is unresolved. The CDR3 has 13 amino acids. Germline CDR1 SEHNR, CDR2 FQNEAQ (reference sequence). The CDR3 DNA reads TGTGTCAGCAGCTTAGAACAGATCTACGAGCAGTACTTC. Translation gives CVSSLEQIYEQYF.

Notes on this clonotype: Since no conserved phenylalanine or tryptophan closes the CDR3, a read error is the likely cause. V and J are TRBV11-1 and TRBJ2-2; no definite D call. V lost 6 bases to trimming and J lost 3 bases, with 20 bases between them. The CDR3 is 17 residues long. The germline CDR1 and CDR2 sequences are SGHAT and FQDESV (reference sequence). In DNA form, the CDR3 reads TGTGCCAGCAGGCCTGAGGAGAGAAGAGGCTACACCGGGGAGCTGTTTTCC. This encodes CASRPEERRGYTGELFS.

Notes on this clonotype: One end of the junction is discordant with germline, which a read error may explain. V and J are TRBV4-2 and TRBJ2-4; D tentatively reads TRBD1 or TRBD2 (6 bases each). The CDR3 is 17 amino acids. Germline assignment: CDR1 LGHNA and CDR2 YNFKEQ. The CDR3 coding sequence is TGTGCCATCAGCCTAAATTCAGGGGAGGCGGACAAAAACATTCAGTACTTC. Translated, it gives CAISLNSGEADKNIQYF.

Details on this clonotype: The conserved final phenylalanine or tryptophan is absent from the CDR3, which likely points to a read error. The chain uses TRBV6-5 and TRBJ2-1, with 10 bases aligning to TRBD1. This CDR3 region has 14 residues. CDR1 and CDR2 from the germline V gene are MNHEY and SVGAGI. The CDR3 nucleotides are TGTGCTAGCAGGAGACAGGGGGCGGGTAATGAGCAGTTCTAC. Translation gives CASRRQGAGNEQFY.

Turning to this clonotype: A read error may explain this, as a much larger clone is one base away. The chain is built from TRBV7-9 and TRBJ2-7; no definite D call. The germline V gene encodes CDR1 SEHNR and CDR2 FQNEAQ (reference sequence). This CDR3 is 16 amino acids long. V gave up 2 bases and J gave up 0 bases, with 14 bases separating them. The CDR3 reads CASSLTTWGYSYEQYF. The DNA for the CDR3 is TGTGCCAGCAGCTTAACTACATGGGGATACTCCTACGAGCAGTACTTC.

Comment on this clonotype: Since the CDR3 does not end with the conserved phenylalanine or tryptophan, this likely comes from a read error. The chain has TRBV6-5 and TRBJ2-7; 10 nucleotides line up with TRBD1. The CDR3 sequence is 14 residues long. V lost 2 bases to trimming and J lost 5 bases; unmatched junction nucleotides: 3. Per germline, CDR1 MNHEY and CDR2 SVGAGI. In DNA, the CDR3 is TGTGCCAGCAGTTACCGGGACAGGGGCGACGAGCAGTACCTT. This translates into CASSYRDRGDEQYL.

As concerns this clonotype: Germline is not matched at one junction end, which may reflect a read error. The chain recombines TRBV12-3 or TRBV12-4 with TRBJ1-1, with a tentative D call TRBD1 (5 bases). CDR3 length: 14 residues. The DNA of the CDR3 is TGTGCCCGCAGCTCCAGGGCCTCCGGGACTGAAGCTTTCTTT. This sequence encodes CARSSRASGTEAFF.

Comment on this clonotype: At one end the junction does not follow the germline gene, possibly because of a read error. This sequence joins TRBV14 and TRBJ2-1, with TRBD2 matching 7 bases. This CDR3 has 18 amino acids. Per germline, CDR1 SGHDN and CDR2 FVKESK. CDR3 sequence reads: CASIQAPRGRAGDNEQFF. DNA of the CDR3: TGTGCCAGCATCCAAGCTCCTAGAGGGAGGGCCGGTGACAATGAGCAGTTCTTC.

This sequence joins TRBV10-3 and TRBJ2-3; D call uncertain. Germline V gene data show CDR1 as ENHRY and CDR2 as SYGVKD. Trimming removed 0 bases from V and 8 bases from J, with 12 bases in between. There are 14 residues in the CDR3. The CDR3 DNA reads as TGTGCCATCAGTGAGTCGATTGTAGGTGCTACGCAGTATTTT. Protein sequence: CAISESIVGATQYF.

The CDR3 loop reads CASSLIRLASYYEQYF. The CDR3 DNA follows: TGTGCCAGCAGCCTCATCCGACTAGCGTCGTACTACGAGCAGTACTTC. The chain is built from TRBV11-2 and TRBJ2-7; 8 positions agree with TRBD2. The CDR3 covers 16 residues. V lost 5 bases to trimming and J lost 3 bases; unmatched junction nucleotides: 12. Germline CDR1 and CDR2: SGHAT and FQNNGV. The full variable domain, its missing parts supplied by reference TRBV11-2 and TRBJ2-7, is EAGVAQSPRYKIIEKRQSVAFWCNPISGHATLYWYQQILGQGPKLLIQFQNNGVVDDSQLPKDRFSAERLKGVDSTLKIQPAKLEDSAVYLCASSLIRLASYYEQYFGPGTRLTVT.

This clonotype appeared many times. This sequence joins TRBV29-1 and TRBJ1-1; the D gene is possibly TRBD1 (5 bases). Trimming shortened V by 5 bases and J by 4 bases, and 8 bases separated the two germline ends. The germline gives CDR1 SQVTM, CDR2 ANQGSEA. The CDR3 consists of 11 residues. DNA of the CDR3: TGCAGCGTTTCCGACAGCACTGAAGCTTTCTTT. Residues: CSVSDSTEAFF.

The chain links TRBV4-1 to TRBJ2-2; D remains unclear. The CDR3 runs to 13 residues. The germline V gene encodes CDR1 MGHRA and CDR2 YSYEKL. CDR3 amino acids: CVTAWGNTGELFF. DNA of the CDR3: TGCGTCACCGCCTGGGGGAACACCGGGGAGCTGTTTTTT.

The genes are TRBV21-1 and TRBJ2-4; the table gives TRBD1 as D, unverified against the DNA. TRBV21-1 is labeled a pseudogene. This CDR3 is built from 22 residues. The CDR3 region has the DNA TGTGCCAGCAGCAAAGCAATGTCCCGGGACAGGGGAGAGGAGGTTGCCAAAAACATTCAGTACTTC. Encoded protein: CASSKAMSRDRGEEVAKNIQYF.

This clonotype was detected many times. The chain is built from TRBV20-1 and TRBJ2-2; 8 bases align to TRBD2. Germline CDR1 reads DFQATT; CDR2 reads SNEGSKA (reference sequence). After removal of 2 bases from V and 5 bases from J, the junction contained 7 bases not matched to a gene. This CDR3 is 15 amino acids long. The CDR3 nucleotides read TGCAGTGCTAGATTGCCGGGACTAGTAACCGGGGAGCTGTTTTTT. Protein product: CSARLPGLVTGELFF.

A note on this clonotype: At one boundary the junction diverges from the germline segment, which might be a read error. This chain uses TRBV12-3 or TRBV12-4 with TRBJ2-7; no definite D call. CDR3 size: 11 residues. The CDR3 reads CASSLQYKQYF. In nucleotides, the CDR3 is TGTGCCAGCAGTCTTCAGTACAAGCAATACTTC.

This clonotype was counted ten times or more. The genes are TRBV10-3 and TRBJ2-5; D not resolved. There are 13 residues in the CDR3. V lost 11 bases, J lost 2 bases, and 15 bases lay in between. Germline lookup yields CDR1 ENHRY and CDR2 SYGVKD. CDR3 coding DNA: TGTGCCGCAAGAAGAGGCTTACAAGAGACCCAGTACTTC. Translation: CAARRGLQETQYF.

This clonotype was observed a single time. Germline and junction disagree at one end, which may indicate a read error. The V and J genes are TRBV29-1 and TRBJ2-1, with TRBD2 matching over 9 bases. Germline V lookup: CDR1 SQVTM, CDR2 ANQGSEA. This CDR3 region has 17 residues. The CDR3 reads CSIKEAAGGSPTNEQLF. Written as DNA, the CDR3 is TGCAGCATTAAGGAAGCCGCGGGAGGGTCTCCTACGAATGAGCAGCTCTTC.

This clonotype has a count of ten or more. The chain is built from TRBV7-9 and TRBJ2-1; 9 bases are shared with TRBD2. The germline gives CDR1 SEHNR, CDR2 FQNEAQ (reference sequence). There are 15 residues in the CDR3. Trimming cost V 4 bases and J 7 bases; bases outside gene matches: 8. For the CDR3, the DNA is TGTGCCAGCAGCTCCGTAGCGGGAGTTAAGAATGAGCAGTTCTTC. Its protein product is CASSSVAGVKNEQFF.

This clonotype showed up many times. The chain carries TRBV5-1 and TRBJ2-7; D remains ambiguous. Trimming cost V 0 bases and J 6 bases, with 4 bases left between them. CDR1 is SGHRS and CDR2 is YFSETQ in the germline V gene. CDR3 length: 11 amino acids. In nucleotides, the CDR3 is TGCGCCAGCAGCTTGGGGGCCGAGCAGTACTTC. It is translated as CASSLGAEQYF.

In DNA form, the CDR3 reads TGTGCCAGCAGCTTCGGACTAGCGGGACTCGCGGACATTCAGTACTTC. Translation: CASSFGLAGLADIQYF. The genes are TRBV7-2 and TRBJ2-4; 12 nucleotides line up with TRBD2. The CDR3 is made up of 16 amino acids. After removal of 3 bases from V and 8 bases from J, the junction contained 8 bases not matched to a gene. The germline gives CDR1 SGHTA, CDR2 FQGNSA.

This clonotype was detected only once. A much bigger clone sits one base away, suggesting this may be a read error. The chain joins TRBV20-1 to TRBJ1-1; D gene unclear. The germline V and J ends were trimmed by 8 bases and 3 bases, with 19 bases remaining between them. The CDR3 has 14 amino acids. Germline CDR1 is DFQATT and CDR2 is SNEGSKA (reference sequence). The CDR3 reads CSTTTGPGDTEAFF. In DNA, the CDR3 is TGCAGTACTACAACCGGGCCCGGGGACACTGAAGCTTTCTTT.

The chain links TRBV4-2 to TRBJ2-6; D call uncertain. The CDR3 is 14 residues long. Germline V lookup: CDR1 LGHNA, CDR2 YNFKEQ. The V gene lost 8 bases and the J gene lost 4 bases, with 12 bases spanning the gap. The DNA of the CDR3 is TGTGCCAGCGGCCCGTTAGTCGGGGCCAACGTCCTGACTTTC. It is translated as CASGPLVGANVLTF.

A remark on this clonotype: The germline gene is not matched at one end of the junction; a read error may be the cause. The chain couples TRBV6-1 to TRBJ2-7; 7 bases line up with TRBD2. The CDR3 loop spans 15 amino acids. Per germline, CDR1 MNHNS and CDR2 SASEGT. The CDR3 loop is CDSSERKRESYEQYF. In nucleotides, the CDR3 is TGTGACAGCAGTGAAAGAAAGCGGGAATCCTACGAGCAGTACTTC.